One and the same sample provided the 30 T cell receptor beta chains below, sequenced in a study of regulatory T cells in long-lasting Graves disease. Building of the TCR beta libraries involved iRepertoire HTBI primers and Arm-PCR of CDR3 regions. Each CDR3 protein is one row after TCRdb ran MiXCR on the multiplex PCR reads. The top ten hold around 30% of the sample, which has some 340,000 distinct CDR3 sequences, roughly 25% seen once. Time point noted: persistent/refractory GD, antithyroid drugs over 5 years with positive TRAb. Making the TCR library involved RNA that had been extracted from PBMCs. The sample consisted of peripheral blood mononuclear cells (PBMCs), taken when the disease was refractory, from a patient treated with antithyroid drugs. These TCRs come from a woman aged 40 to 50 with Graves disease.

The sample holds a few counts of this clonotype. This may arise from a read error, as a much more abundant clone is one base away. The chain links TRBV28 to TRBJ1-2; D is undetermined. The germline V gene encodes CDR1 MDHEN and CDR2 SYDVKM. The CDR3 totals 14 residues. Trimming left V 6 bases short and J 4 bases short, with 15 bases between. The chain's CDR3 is CASRVYRTAYGYTF. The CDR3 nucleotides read TGTGCCAGCAGAGTTTATAGGACGGCCTATGGCTACACCTTC.

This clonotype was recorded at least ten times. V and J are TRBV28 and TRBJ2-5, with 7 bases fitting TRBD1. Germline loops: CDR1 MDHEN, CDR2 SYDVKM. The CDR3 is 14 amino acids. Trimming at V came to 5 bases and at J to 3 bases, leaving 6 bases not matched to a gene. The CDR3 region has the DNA TGTGCCAGCAGTGTCGGGACAGAAAAAGAGACCCAGTACTTC. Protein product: CASSVGTEKETQYF.

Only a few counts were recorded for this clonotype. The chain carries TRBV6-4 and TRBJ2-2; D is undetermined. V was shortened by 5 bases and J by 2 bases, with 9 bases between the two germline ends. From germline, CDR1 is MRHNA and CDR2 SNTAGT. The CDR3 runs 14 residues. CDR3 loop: CASSSYLNTGELFF. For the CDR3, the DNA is TGTGCCAGCAGTTCCTACCTTAACACCGGGGAGCTGTTTTTT.

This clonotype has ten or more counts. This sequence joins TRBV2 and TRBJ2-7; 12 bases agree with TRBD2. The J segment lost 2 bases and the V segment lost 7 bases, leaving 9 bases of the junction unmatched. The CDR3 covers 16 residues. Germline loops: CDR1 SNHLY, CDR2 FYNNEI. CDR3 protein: CASIPGLAGLPYEQYF. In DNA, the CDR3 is TGTGCCAGCATACCCGGACTAGCGGGACTCCCCTACGAGCAGTACTTC.

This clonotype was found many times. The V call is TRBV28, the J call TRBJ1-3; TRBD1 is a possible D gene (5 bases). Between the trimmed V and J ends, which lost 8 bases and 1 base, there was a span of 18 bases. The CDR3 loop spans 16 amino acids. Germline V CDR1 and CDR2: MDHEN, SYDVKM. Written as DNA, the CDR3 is TGTGCCAGCGCTTCATGGGGGGTTCGGTCTGGAAACACCATATATTTT. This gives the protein CASASWGVRSGNTIYF.

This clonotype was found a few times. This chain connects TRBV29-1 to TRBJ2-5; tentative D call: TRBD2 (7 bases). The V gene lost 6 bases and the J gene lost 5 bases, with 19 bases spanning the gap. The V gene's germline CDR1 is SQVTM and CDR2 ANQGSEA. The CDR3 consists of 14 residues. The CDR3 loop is CSVPWGGARETQYF. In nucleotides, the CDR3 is TGCAGCGTCCCTTGGGGGGGGGCTCGGGAGACCCAGTACTTC.

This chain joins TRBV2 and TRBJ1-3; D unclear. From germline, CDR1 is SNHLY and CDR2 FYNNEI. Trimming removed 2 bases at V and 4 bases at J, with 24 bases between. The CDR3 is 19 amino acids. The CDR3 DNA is TGTGCCAGCAGTGAATTAATCTCGGGCAGAATAATGTCCGGAAACACCATATATTTT. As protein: CASSELISGRIMSGNTIYF.

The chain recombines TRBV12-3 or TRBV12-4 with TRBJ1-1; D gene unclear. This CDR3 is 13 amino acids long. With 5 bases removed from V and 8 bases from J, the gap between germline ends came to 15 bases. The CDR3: CASSLPPPGEAFF. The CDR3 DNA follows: TGTGCCAGCAGTCTCCCCCCCCCGGGGGAAGCTTTCTTT.

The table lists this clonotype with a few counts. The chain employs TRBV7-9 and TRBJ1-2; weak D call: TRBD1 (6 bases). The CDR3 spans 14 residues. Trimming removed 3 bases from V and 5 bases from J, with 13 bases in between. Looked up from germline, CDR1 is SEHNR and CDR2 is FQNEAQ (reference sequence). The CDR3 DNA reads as TGTGCCAGCAGCTTTACAGGGTCCGGATATGGCTACACCTTC. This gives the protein CASSFTGSGYGYTF.

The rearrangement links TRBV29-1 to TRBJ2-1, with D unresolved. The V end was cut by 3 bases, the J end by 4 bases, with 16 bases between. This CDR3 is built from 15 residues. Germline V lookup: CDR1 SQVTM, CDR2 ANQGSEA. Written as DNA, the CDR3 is TGCAGCGTTGACCCGACTGGATCGTTGTACAATGAGCAGTTCTTC. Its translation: CSVDPTGSLYNEQFF.

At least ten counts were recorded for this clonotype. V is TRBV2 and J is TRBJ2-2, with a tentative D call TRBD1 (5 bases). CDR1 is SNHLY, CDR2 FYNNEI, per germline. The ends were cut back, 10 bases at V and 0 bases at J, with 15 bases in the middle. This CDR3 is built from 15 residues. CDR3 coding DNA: TGTGCCACCACCAAAGACAGAACGAACACCGGGGAGCTGTTTTTT. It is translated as CATTKDRTNTGELFF. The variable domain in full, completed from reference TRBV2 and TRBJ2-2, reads EPEVTQTPSHQVTQMGQEVILRCVPISNHLYFYWYRQILGQKVEFLVSFYNNEISEKSEIFDDQFSVERPDGSNFTLKIRSTKLEDSAMYFCATTKDRTNTGELFFGEGSRLTVL.

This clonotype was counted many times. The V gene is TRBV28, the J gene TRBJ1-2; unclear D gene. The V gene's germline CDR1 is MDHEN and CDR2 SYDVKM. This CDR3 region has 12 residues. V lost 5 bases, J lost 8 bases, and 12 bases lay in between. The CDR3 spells CASSVGLGGYTF. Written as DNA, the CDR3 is TGTGCCAGCAGTGTGGGTCTGGGAGGCTACACCTTC.

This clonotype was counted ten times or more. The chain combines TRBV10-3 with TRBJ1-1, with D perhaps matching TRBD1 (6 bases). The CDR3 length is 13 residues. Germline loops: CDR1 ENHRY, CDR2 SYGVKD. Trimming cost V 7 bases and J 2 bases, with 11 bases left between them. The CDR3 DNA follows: TGTGCCATCAAGGGACACGCAAACACTGAAGCTTTCTTT. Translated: CAIKGHANTEAFF.

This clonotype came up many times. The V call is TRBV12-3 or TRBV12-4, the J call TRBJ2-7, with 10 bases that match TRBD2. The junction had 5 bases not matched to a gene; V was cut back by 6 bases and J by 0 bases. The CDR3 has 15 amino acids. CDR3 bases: TGTGCCAGCAGGCGGACTAGCGGTAACTCCTACGAGCAGTACTTC. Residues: CASRRTSGNSYEQYF.

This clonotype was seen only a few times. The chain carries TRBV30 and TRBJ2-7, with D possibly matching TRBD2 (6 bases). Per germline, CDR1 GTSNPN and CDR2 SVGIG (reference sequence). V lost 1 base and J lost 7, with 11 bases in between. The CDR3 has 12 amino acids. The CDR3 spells CAWSGLVYEQYF. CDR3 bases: TGTGCCTGGAGTGGACTAGTCTATGAGCAGTACTTC.

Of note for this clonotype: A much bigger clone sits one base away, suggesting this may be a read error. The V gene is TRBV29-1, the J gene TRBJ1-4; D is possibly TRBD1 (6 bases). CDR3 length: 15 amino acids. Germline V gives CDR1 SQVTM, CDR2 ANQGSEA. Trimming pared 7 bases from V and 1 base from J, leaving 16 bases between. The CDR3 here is CSADPPDRTNEKLFF. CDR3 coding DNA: TGCAGCGCTGACCCCCCGGACAGAACTAATGAAAAACTGTTTTTT.

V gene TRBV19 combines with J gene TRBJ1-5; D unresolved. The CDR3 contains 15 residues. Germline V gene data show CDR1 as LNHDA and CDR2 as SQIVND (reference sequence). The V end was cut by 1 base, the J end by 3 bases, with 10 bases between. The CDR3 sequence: CASSIGRVLNQPQHF. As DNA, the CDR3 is TGTGCCAGTAGTATAGGAAGGGTCCTCAATCAGCCCCAGCATTTT.

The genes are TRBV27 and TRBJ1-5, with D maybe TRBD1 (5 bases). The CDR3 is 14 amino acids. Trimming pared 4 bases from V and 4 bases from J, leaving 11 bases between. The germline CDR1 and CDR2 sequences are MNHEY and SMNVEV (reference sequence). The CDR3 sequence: CASSSPGGNQPQHF. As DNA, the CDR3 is TGTGCCAGCAGTTCCCCGGGGGGGAATCAGCCCCAGCATTTT.

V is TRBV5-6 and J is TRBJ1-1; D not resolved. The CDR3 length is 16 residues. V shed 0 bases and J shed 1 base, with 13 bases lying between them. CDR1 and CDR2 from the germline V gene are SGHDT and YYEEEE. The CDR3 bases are TGTGCCAGCAGCTTGGCCCTTCAGGAAGCGAACACTGAAGCTTTCTTT. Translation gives CASSLALQEANTEAFF.

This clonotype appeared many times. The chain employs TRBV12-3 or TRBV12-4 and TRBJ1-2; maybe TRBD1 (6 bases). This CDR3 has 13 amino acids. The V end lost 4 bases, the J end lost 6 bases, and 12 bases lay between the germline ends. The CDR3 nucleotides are TGTGCCAGCAGTTCGTACAGGGTCCATGGCTACACCTTC. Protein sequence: CASSSYRVHGYTF.

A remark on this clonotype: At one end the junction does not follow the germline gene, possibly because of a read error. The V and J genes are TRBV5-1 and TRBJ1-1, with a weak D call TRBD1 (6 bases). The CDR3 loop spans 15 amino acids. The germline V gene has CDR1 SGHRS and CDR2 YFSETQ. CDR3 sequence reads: CVSSLRPEGDTEAFF. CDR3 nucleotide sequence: TGCGTCAGCAGCTTGCGGCCTGAGGGGGACACTGAAGCTTTCTTT.

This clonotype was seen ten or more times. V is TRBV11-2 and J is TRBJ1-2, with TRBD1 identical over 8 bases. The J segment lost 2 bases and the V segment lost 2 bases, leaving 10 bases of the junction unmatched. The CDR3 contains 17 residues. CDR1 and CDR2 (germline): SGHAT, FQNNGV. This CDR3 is CASSLQGALHHNYGYTF. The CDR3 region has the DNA TGTGCCAGCAGCTTACAGGGGGCTCTACATCACAACTATGGCTACACCTTC.

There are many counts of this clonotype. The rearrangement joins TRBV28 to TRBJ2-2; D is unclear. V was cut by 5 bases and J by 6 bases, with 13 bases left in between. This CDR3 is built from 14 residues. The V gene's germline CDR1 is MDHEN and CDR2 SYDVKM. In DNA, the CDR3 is TGTGCCAGCAGTATCTTGGCGATTCCCGGGGAGCTGTTTTTT. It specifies CASSILAIPGELFF.

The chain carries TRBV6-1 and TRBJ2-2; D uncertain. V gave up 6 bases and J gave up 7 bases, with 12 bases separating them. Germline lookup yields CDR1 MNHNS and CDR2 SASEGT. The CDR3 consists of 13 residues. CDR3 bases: TGTGCCAGCAGCCAAATGTTTGGCGGGGAGCTGTTTTTT. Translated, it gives CASSQMFGGELFF.

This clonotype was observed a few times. CDR3 DNA sequence: TGTGCCAGCAGCGTGGGACCCATATCCGGGGAGCTGTTTTTT. It is translated as CASSVGPISGELFF. The genes are TRBV9 and TRBJ2-2; D is possibly TRBD1 or TRBD2 (5 bases each). This CDR3 contains 14 residues. V dropped 2 bases and J dropped 6 bases, with 11 bases sitting between them. The V gene's germline CDR1 is SGDLS and CDR2 YYNGEE.

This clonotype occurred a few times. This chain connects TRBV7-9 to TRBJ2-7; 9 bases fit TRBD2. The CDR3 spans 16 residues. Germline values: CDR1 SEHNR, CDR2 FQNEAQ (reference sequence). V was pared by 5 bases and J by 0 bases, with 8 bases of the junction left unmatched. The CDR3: CASSTHGLARSYEQYF. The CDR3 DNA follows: TGTGCCAGCAGCACCCATGGACTAGCGCGCTCCTACGAGCAGTACTTC.

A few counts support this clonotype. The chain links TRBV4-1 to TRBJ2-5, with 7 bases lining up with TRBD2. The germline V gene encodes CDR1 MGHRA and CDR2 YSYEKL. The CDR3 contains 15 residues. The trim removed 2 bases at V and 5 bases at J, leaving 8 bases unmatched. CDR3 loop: CASSQREALKETQYF. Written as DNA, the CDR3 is TGCGCCAGCAGCCAACGGGAGGCCCTCAAGGAGACCCAGTACTTC.

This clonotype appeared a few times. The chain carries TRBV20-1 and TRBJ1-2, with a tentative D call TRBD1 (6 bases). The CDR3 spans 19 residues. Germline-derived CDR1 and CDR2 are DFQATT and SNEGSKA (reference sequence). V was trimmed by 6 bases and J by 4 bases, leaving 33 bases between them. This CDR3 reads CSAPISGATGQDFFYGYTF. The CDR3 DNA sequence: TGCAGTGCGCCCATCTCGGGGGCGACAGGACAAGATTTCTTCTATGGCTACACCTTC.

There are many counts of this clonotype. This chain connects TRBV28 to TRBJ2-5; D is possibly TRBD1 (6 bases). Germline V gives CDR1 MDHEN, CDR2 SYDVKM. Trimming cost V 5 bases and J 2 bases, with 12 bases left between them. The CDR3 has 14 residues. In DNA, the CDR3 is TGTGCCAGCAGTACCTACCAGGGGCAAGAGACCCAGTACTTC. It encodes CASSTYQGQETQYF.

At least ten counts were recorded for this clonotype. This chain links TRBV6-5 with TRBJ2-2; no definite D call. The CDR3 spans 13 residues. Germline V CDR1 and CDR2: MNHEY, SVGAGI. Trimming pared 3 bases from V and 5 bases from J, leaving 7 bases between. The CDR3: CASSYGATGELFF. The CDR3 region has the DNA TGTGCCAGCAGTTATGGAGCGACCGGGGAGCTGTTTTTT.